These 21 T cell receptor beta chains came from one sample sequenced in a study of OX40 agonist ivuxolimab in advanced cancers. Assay: immunoSEQ multiplex PCR; the TCRdb copy retains only in-frame clones and omits some. The table has tens of thousands of clones, about 81% seen once. The source was CD4+ or CD8+ T cells sorted from blood, collected in a trial of the OX40 agonist ivuxolimab. All receptors come from an adult with an advanced solid tumor such as melanoma, head and neck, liver or kidney cancer.

V is TRBV11-3 and J is TRBJ2-3; 13 bases align to TRBD2. The junction had 4 bases not matched to a gene; V was cut back by 1 base and J by 3 bases. CDR1 is SGHNT, CDR2 YENEEA, per germline. The CDR3 runs 17 residues. CDR3: CASSLVQLAGGTDTQYF. In DNA form, the CDR3 reads TGTGCCAGCAGCTTAGTCCAACTAGCGGGGGGGACAGATACGCAGTATTTT. Variable domain in full (rest from reference TRBV11-3 and TRBJ2-3): EAGVVQSPRYKIIEKKQPVAFWCNPISGHNTLYWYLQNLGQGPELLIRYENEEAVDDSQLPKDRFSAERLKGVDSTLKIQPAELGDSAVYLCASSLVQLAGGTDTQYFGPGTRLTVL.

In DNA form, the CDR3 reads TGTGCCAGCGAGGGGGGGAATAATTCACCCCTCCACTTT. The encoded protein is CASEGGNNSPLHF. The chain combines TRBV6-5 with TRBJ1-6, with D maybe TRBD1 (6 bases). The V gene lost 8 bases and the J gene lost 5 bases, with 10 bases spanning the gap. The germline V gene encodes CDR1 MNHEY and CDR2 SVGAGI. The CDR3 runs to 13 residues.

This CDR3 is CASRDRGRQETQYF. In DNA form, the CDR3 reads TGTGCCAGCAGGGACAGGGGGCGGCAAGAGACCCAGTACTTC. The gene calls are TRBV6-1 and TRBJ2-5; TRBD1 matches 11 bases. CDR1 and CDR2 from the germline V gene are MNHNS and SASEGT. CDR3 length equals 14 residues. Trimming took 6 bases from V and 2 from J; bases not matched to a gene: 2.

The chain employs TRBV2 and TRBJ2-7; 9 positions agree with TRBD1. The CDR3 is made up of 15 amino acids. Germline values: CDR1 SNHLY, CDR2 FYNNEI. J was trimmed by 7 bases and V by 6 bases; bases with no gene match: 13. CDR3 protein: CASSPGTGFLGEQYF. The CDR3 bases are TGTGCCAGCAGCCCCGGGACAGGGTTCCTGGGAGAGCAGTACTTC.

The V gene is TRBV2, the J gene TRBJ1-2, with a tentative D call TRBD1 (6 bases). V lost 5 bases to trimming and J lost 2 bases, with 12 bases between them. Germline V gives CDR1 SNHLY, CDR2 FYNNEI. The CDR3 runs 14 residues. CDR3 loop: CASSPGATNYGYTF. In DNA, the CDR3 is TGTGCCAGCAGTCCGGGGGCAACGAACTATGGCTACACCTTC.

The chain carries TRBV6-6 and TRBJ1-1; tentative D call: TRBD1 (6 bases). This CDR3 spans 12 amino acids. Germline-derived CDR1 and CDR2 are MNHNY and SVGAGI (reference sequence). V was trimmed by 2 bases and J by 9 bases, leaving 10 bases between them. CDR3 residues: CASSYRGSQAFF. The CDR3 DNA sequence: TGTGCCAGCAGTTACAGGGGGTCTCAAGCTTTCTTT.

This chain links TRBV27 with TRBJ1-6, with TRBD1 identical over 9 bases. Losses at the gene ends were 9 bases for V and 7 bases for J; bases not matched to a gene: 7. The CDR3 is made up of 14 amino acids. The V gene's germline CDR1 is MNHEY and CDR2 SMNVEV (reference sequence). For the CDR3, the DNA is TGTGCCAGTCAACAGGGGGCGATCAATTCACCCCTCCACTTT. Translated: CASQQGAINSPLHF.

The chain couples TRBV9 to TRBJ1-5; 7 bases line up with TRBD1. V gave up 0 bases and J gave up 6 bases; unmatched junction bases: 0. The germline gives CDR1 SGDLS, CDR2 YYNGEE. There are 13 residues in the CDR3. CDR3 DNA: TGTGCCAGCAGCGTAGAGGGGGCTCAGCCCCAGCATTTT. This sequence encodes CASSVEGAQPQHF.

The J gene is TRBJ2-5, the V gene TRBV27; weak D call: TRBD2 (5 bases). The CDR3 is 11 amino acids. V was shortened by 4 bases and J by 9 bases, with 9 bases between the two germline ends. CDR1 and CDR2 (germline): MNHEY, SMNVEV (reference sequence). Written as DNA, the CDR3 is TGTGCCAGCAGTTACCTCGGGGCCCAGTACTTC. Translating it yields CASSYLGAQYF.

This clone was counted only a few times. CDR3 nucleotide sequence: TGTGCCATCAGTTCCTCGGATCTTCGGGCTGAAGCTTTCTTT. Encoded protein: CAISSSDLRAEAFF. The V and J genes are TRBV10-3 and TRBJ1-1; D uncertain. The CDR3 extends over 14 amino acids. Germline V gene data show CDR1 as ENHRY and CDR2 as SYGVKD. Trimming removed 5 bases at V and 6 bases at J, with 16 bases between.

The table lists this clone with a count of one. V gene TRBV4-1 combines with J gene TRBJ2-5; 7 bases align to TRBD2. The germline gives CDR1 MGHRA, CDR2 YSYEKL. After removal of 5 bases from V and 2 bases from J, the junction contained 14 bases not matched to a gene. The CDR3 sequence is 17 residues long. Written as DNA, the CDR3 is TGCGCCAGCAGCATCTCCGGGGCTAGCGGCCGACAAGAGACCCAGTACTTC. This translates into CASSISGASGRQETQYF.

The V gene is TRBV6-5, the J gene TRBJ1-2; TRBD1 agrees at 7 bases. Losses at the gene ends were 8 bases for V and 0 bases for J; bases not matched to a gene: 6. The germline V gene has CDR1 MNHEY and CDR2 SVGAGI. The CDR3 loop spans 14 amino acids. In nucleotides, the CDR3 is TGTGCCAGCCGGGAGGGGGCTTCTAACTATGGCTACACCTTC. It translates to CASREGASNYGYTF.

The chain links TRBV19 to TRBJ2-1; the D call may be TRBD1 or TRBD2 (8 bases each). Germline values: CDR1 LNHDA, CDR2 SQIVND (reference sequence). The CDR3 runs to 13 residues. V lost 9 bases to trimming and J lost 4 bases, with 13 bases between them. CDR3 DNA sequence: TGTGCCAGCGGGGGGGACAGGTACAATGAGCAGTTCTTC. Its translation is CASGGDRYNEQFF.

The V gene is TRBV5-8, the J gene TRBJ2-5; either TRBD1 or TRBD2 may supply D (5 bases each). CDR3 length: 17 residues. V was trimmed by 2 bases and J by 1 base, leaving 18 bases between them. CDR1 SGHTS and CDR2 YDEGEE come from the germline V gene. The CDR3 loop is CASSFRMGPGTQETQYF. In DNA form, the CDR3 reads TGTGCCAGCAGCTTCCGGATGGGACCCGGGACCCAAGAGACCCAGTACTTC.

This clone is medium-sized. The DNA of the CDR3 is TGTGCCAGCAGCTCTTACGAAACCGGGACAGGATATGGCTACACCTTC. It is translated as CASSSYETGTGYGYTF. V gene TRBV11-3 combines with J gene TRBJ1-2; 8 bases map to TRBD1. The junction had 12 bases not matched to a gene; V was cut back by 4 bases and J by 5 bases. Per germline, CDR1 SGHNT and CDR2 YENEEA. This CDR3 is built from 16 residues.

This sequence joins TRBV27 and TRBJ1-4; tentative D call: TRBD1 (5 bases). Germline V gives CDR1 MNHEY, CDR2 SMNVEV (reference sequence). With 0 bases removed from V and 5 bases from J, the gap between germline ends came to 7 bases. The CDR3 has 14 amino acids. CDR3 sequence: CASSLSRGNEKLFF. CDR3 nucleotide sequence: TGTGCCAGCAGTTTATCGAGGGGCAATGAAAAACTGTTTTTT.

The chain links TRBV19 to TRBJ2-3, with 9 bases fitting TRBD2. The CDR3 totals 16 residues. V dropped 1 base and J dropped 2; count of bases not matched to a gene: 4. Germline-derived CDR1 and CDR2 are LNHDA and SQIVND (reference sequence). The DNA for the CDR3 is TGTGCCAGTAGTATAGGGGGACTAGCTAACACAGATACGCAGTATTTT. This gives the protein CASSIGGLANTDTQYF.

The chain links TRBV6-5 to TRBJ1-3, with 7 bases lining up with TRBD1. Germline V gene lookup returns CDR1 MNHEY and CDR2 SVGAGI. The CDR3 sequence is 15 residues long. Trimming took 6 bases from V and 0 from J; bases not matched to a gene: 5. CDR3 loop: CASSQGQVSGNTIYF. The DNA for the CDR3 is TGTGCCAGCAGCCAAGGACAGGTCTCTGGAAACACCATATATTTT.

In its sample, this clone was seen once. CDR3 amino acids: CASSLEGRTTETQYF. CDR3 DNA sequence: TGCGCCAGCAGCTTGGAGGGCAGAACTACAGAGACCCAGTACTTC. This chain links TRBV5-1 with TRBJ2-5; D is unresolved. Trimming stripped 0 bases from V and 4 bases from J, with 13 bases between. CDR1 and CDR2 from the germline V gene are SGHRS and YFSETQ. The CDR3 contains 15 residues.

This sequence joins TRBV11-1 and TRBJ1-2, with TRBD1 identical over 8 bases. The length of the CDR3 is 13 residues. Germline CDR1 reads SGHAT; CDR2 reads FQDESV (reference sequence). J gave up 4 bases and V 4 bases, and 2 bases lay outside the gene matches. In DNA, the CDR3 is TGTGCCAGCAGCTCTACAGGGGGCTATGGCTACACCTTC. Amino acids: CASSSTGGYGYTF.

The gene calls are TRBV5-1 and TRBJ2-2; 9 bases match TRBD2. This CDR3 has 15 amino acids. The ends lost 2 bases at V and 4 bases at J; junction bases unmatched: 3. From germline, CDR1 is SGHRS and CDR2 YFSETQ. CDR3 protein: CASSFSGGTTGELFF. The CDR3 coding sequence is TGCGCCAGCAGCTTTAGCGGGGGTACCACCGGGGAGCTGTTTTTT.